This T cell receptor beta chain is from a study of T cells in Graves' hyperthyroidism and ophthalmopathy. Findings of the study overall: The majority of expanded thyroid clonotypes above 0.001 also appeared in blood.

This clonotype appeared a few times. No antigen is known for it. This CDR3 is built from 14 residues. With V trimmed by 4 bases and J by 2 bases, 6 bases remained unmatched. From germline, CDR1 is SGHRS and CDR2 YFSETQ. TCR beta CDR3 regions were amplified from RNA transcripts. During a first-round RT-PCR of the TCR CDR3, the HTBI primer set was used. TCRdb independently ran MiXCR on the multiplex PCR reads; one entry per CDR3 protein. The sample records about 500,000 distinct CDR3 sequences, around 15% being singletons. Sequenced input: blood. The clonotype comes from a woman in her 30s with Graves' ophthalmopathy. The chain is built from TRBV5-1 and TRBJ2-7, with 7 bases aligning to TRBD1. The CDR3: CASSQRGLPYEQYF. DNA for the CDR3: TGCGCCAGCAGCCAAAGGGGGCTCCCCTACGAGCAGTACTTC.